The 26 T cell receptor beta chains in this list originate from one sample, sequenced in a study of T-cell reconstitution after alpha-beta-depleted transplantation in children. Preparation of the TCRbeta library was carried out with unique molecular identifiers. A single record per CDR3 protein comes from TCRdb applying MiXCR to the PCR reads. Here the sample spans around 190,000 distinct CDR3 sequences, approximately 7% being singletons. Sample: PBMCs, taken before TCRalphabeta/CD19-depleted stem cell transplant. These receptors all stem from a boy aged 2 to 10 with acute lymphoblastic leukemia, due to receive a stem cell transplant.

The chain carries TRBV5-1 and TRBJ1-4; 8 bases map to TRBD1. Germline V gene lookup returns CDR1 SGHRS and CDR2 YFSETQ. This CDR3 comprises 14 residues. V lost 3 bases and J lost 7; bases outside the gene matches: 5. As DNA, the CDR3 is TGCGCCAGCAGCTGGACAGGGCCAGGTGAAAAACTGTTTTTT. Its protein product is CASSWTGPGEKLFF.

This clonotype was observed a handful of times. The rearrangement joins TRBV27 to TRBJ1-1; tentative D call: TRBD1 (6 bases). This CDR3 comprises 14 residues. Germline CDR1 MNHEY, CDR2 SMNVEV (reference sequence). The CDR3 DNA reads as TGTGCAACCGGGGTCGGACAGCTGAACACTGAAGCTTTCTTT. Amino acid sequence: CATGVGQLNTEAFF.

The gene calls are TRBV4-2 and TRBJ2-7, with 7 bases that match TRBD2. Per germline, CDR1 LGHNA and CDR2 YNFKEQ. This CDR3 comprises 16 residues. J lost 0 bases, V lost 3 bases, and 8 bases had no gene match. The CDR3 is CASSQEDGGVSYEQYF. The CDR3 DNA is TGTGCCAGCAGCCAGGAAGATGGGGGGGTCTCCTACGAGCAGTACTTC.

This clonotype has a count of ten or more. The rearrangement joins TRBV7-9 to TRBJ2-7; a weak D match, TRBD1 (5 bases). This CDR3 has 14 amino acids. CDR1 SEHNR and CDR2 FQNEAQ come from the germline V gene (reference sequence). Trimming stripped 6 bases from V and 0 bases from J, with 12 bases between. CDR3 sequence: CASSFWTTSYEQYF. Here the CDR3 DNA reads TGTGCCAGCAGTTTTTGGACAACCTCCTACGAGCAGTACTTC.

The chain joins TRBV29-1 to TRBJ2-5; 8 bases agree with TRBD2. Per germline, CDR1 SQVTM and CDR2 ANQGSEA. The CDR3 is made up of 16 amino acids. V lost 1 base, J lost 2 bases, and 9 bases stayed unmatched. Here the CDR3 reads CSVEGAQRGWQETQYF. The CDR3 DNA sequence: TGCAGCGTTGAAGGGGCCCAGCGGGGGTGGCAAGAGACCCAGTACTTC. Full variable domain (remainder filled in from reference TRBV29-1 and TRBJ2-5): SAVISQKPSRDICQRGTSLTIQCQVDSQVTMMFWYRQQPGQSLTLIATANQGSEATYESGFVIDKFPISRPNLTFSTLTVSNMSPEDSSIYLCSVEGAQRGWQETQYFGPGTRLLVL.

This chain connects TRBV7-2 to TRBJ2-7, with D uncertain. Germline values: CDR1 SGHTA, CDR2 FQGNSA. CDR3 length equals 13 residues. Trimming left V 4 bases short and J 5 bases short, with 12 bases between. The CDR3 bases are TGTGCCAGCAGCTACACGGGCGTTCACGAGCAGTACTTC. It is translated as CASSYTGVHEQYF.

This clonotype was recorded many times. The rearrangement uses TRBV10-3 and TRBJ2-5; 8 nucleotides agree with TRBD1. CDR3 length: 16 residues. CDR1 is ENHRY and CDR2 is SYGVKD in the germline V gene. The ends lost 3 bases at V and 5 bases at J; junction bases unmatched: 11. DNA for the CDR3: TGTGCCATCAGTGACCCTCGGCAGGGGGCAAGTGAGACCCAGTACTTC. Amino acid sequence: CAISDPRQGASETQYF.

The V call is TRBV6-1, the J call TRBJ2-3; 11 nucleotides line up with TRBD2. Looked up from germline, CDR1 is MNHNS and CDR2 is SASEGT. Germline trimming cut 8 bases from V and 4 bases from J; bases unmatched to any gene: 8. The CDR3 spans 15 residues. CDR3 DNA sequence: TGTGCCAGCGCCCAACTAGCGGGAGTGGCAGATACGCAGTATTTT. Its translation: CASAQLAGVADTQYF.

This clonotype was found many times. The rearrangement joins TRBV11-2 to TRBJ2-5; 9 bases are a match to TRBD1. With V trimmed by 5 bases and J by 5 bases, 12 bases remained unmatched. From germline, CDR1 is SGHAT and CDR2 FQNNGV. This CDR3 comprises 16 residues. Here the CDR3 DNA reads TGTGCCAGCAGCACACGGACAGGGGCAACGGGGGAGACCCAGTACTTC. As protein: CASSTRTGATGETQYF.

This clonotype was counted many times. The chain uses TRBV7-9 and TRBJ2-1; TRBD2 is a possible D gene (6 bases). The CDR3 contains 16 residues. CDR1 SEHNR and CDR2 FQNEAQ come from the germline V gene (reference sequence). Trimming left V 5 bases short and J 9 bases short, with 23 bases between. As DNA, the CDR3 is TGTGCCAGCAGCCTTCCTGGGCGACTAGAAGGCAGTGAGCAGTTCTTC. Amino acid sequence: CASSLPGRLEGSEQFF.

This clonotype was counted only a few times. V is TRBV2 and J is TRBJ2-3, with D perhaps TRBD2 (6 bases). V gave up 8 bases and J gave up 4 bases, with 16 bases separating them. The CDR3 loop spans 14 amino acids. Germline V lookup: CDR1 SNHLY, CDR2 FYNNEI. The CDR3 here is CASWDGSGADTQYF. CDR3 DNA sequence: TGTGCCAGCTGGGACGGGAGTGGGGCAGATACGCAGTATTTT. The full variable domain, in which reference TRBV2 and TRBJ2-3 provide the parts outside the CDR3, is EPEVTQTPSHQVTQMGQEVILRCVPISNHLYFYWYRQILGQKVEFLVSFYNNEISEKSEIFDDQFSVERPDGSNFTLKIRSTKLEDSAMYFCASWDGSGADTQYFGPGTRLTVL.

Many counts were recorded for this clonotype. The CDR3 DNA reads TGTGCCAGCAGTTTTATAGTTTCCTACGAGCAGTACTTC. Protein product: CASSFIVSYEQYF. The chain couples TRBV28 to TRBJ2-7; D unclear. Trimming cost V 3 bases and J 1 base, with 7 bases left between them. There are 13 residues in the CDR3. CDR1 is MDHEN, CDR2 SYDVKM, per germline.

This clonotype has a handful of counts. This chain uses TRBV7-2 with TRBJ2-3; D remains unclear. Germline CDR1 reads SGHTA; CDR2 reads FQGNSA. This CDR3 is 13 amino acids long. Trimming cost V 6 bases and J 6 bases, with 13 bases left between them. CDR3 region: CASRLPGADTQYF. For the CDR3, the DNA is TGTGCCAGCAGACTTCCCGGTGCGGATACGCAGTATTTT.

This clonotype was detected many times. The V gene is TRBV27, the J gene TRBJ2-7; no firm D call. From germline, CDR1 is MNHEY and CDR2 SMNVEV (reference sequence). This CDR3 has 14 amino acids. Trimming took 7 bases from V and 4 from J, leaving 17 bases between them. The CDR3 nucleotides are TGTGCCAGCACCGAAGACCCGAAGCTATACGAGCAGTACTTC. It yields the protein CASTEDPKLYEQYF.

This clonotype was counted at least ten times. The genes are TRBV24-1 and TRBJ1-5; no firm D call. Germline V gene data show CDR1 as KGHDR and CDR2 as SFDVKD. This CDR3 is 13 amino acids long. Deletions cut 2 bases from V and 4 bases from J, with 5 bases between. CDR3 bases: TGTGCCACCAGTGATTCGCTGAATCAGCCCCAGCATTTT. This sequence encodes CATSDSLNQPQHF.

This clonotype was observed many times. CDR3 in DNA: TGTGCCATCGGGAAGACTAGCGGTACCTACGAGCAGTACTTC. Residues: CAIGKTSGTYEQYF. This chain joins TRBV10-3 and TRBJ2-7; the match to TRBD2 covers 9 bases. V lost 8 bases to trimming and J lost 2 bases; unmatched junction nucleotides: 7. The CDR3 spans 14 residues. CDR1 is ENHRY, CDR2 SYGVKD, per germline.

In this sample, this clonotype turned up many times. V and J are TRBV28 and TRBJ1-1, with D unclear. Trimming took 7 bases from V and 0 from J, leaving 9 bases between them. The CDR3 extends over 13 amino acids. Germline V gene sequence: CDR1 MDHEN, CDR2 SYDVKM. The CDR3 bases are TGTGCCAGCACCACGGAGGTGAACACTGAAGCTTTCTTT. As protein: CASTTEVNTEAFF. The full variable domain, in which reference TRBV28 and TRBJ1-1 provide the parts outside the CDR3, is DVKVTQSSRYLVKRTGEKVFLECVQDMDHENMFWYRQDPGLGLRLIYFSYDVKMKEKGDIPEGYSVSREKKERFSLILESASTNQTSMYLCASTTEVNTEAFFGQGTRLTVV.

As to this clonotype: At one end, the junction sequence differs from germline, possibly due to a read error. The V call is TRBV5-5, the J call TRBJ2-2, with 11 nucleotides matching TRBD2. The CDR3 has 16 amino acids. Germline V gene lookup returns CDR1 SGHKS and CDR2 YYEKEE (reference sequence). The CDR3 loop reads CASSGSGRAEIGEMFF. The CDR3 region has the DNA TGTGCCAGCAGCGGTAGCGGGAGGGCCGAAATCGGGGAGATGTTTTTT. Looking up the rest from reference TRBV5-5 and TRBJ2-2 gives the full variable domain: DAGVTQSPTHLIKTRGQQVTLRCSPISGHKSVSWYQQVLGQGPQFIFQYYEKEERGRGNFPDRFSARQFPNYSSELNVNALLLGDSALYLCASSGSGRAEIGEMFFGEGSRLTVL.

This clonotype was recorded a few times. This chain links TRBV30 with TRBJ1-1; D gene ambiguous. V lost 2 bases to trimming and J lost 0 bases, with 10 bases between them. The CDR3 totals 14 residues. The germline CDR1 and CDR2 sequences are GTSNPN and SVGIG (reference sequence). The CDR3 here is CAWSYGFMNTEAFF. As DNA, the CDR3 is TGTGCCTGGAGTTACGGCTTCATGAACACTGAAGCTTTCTTT.

This clonotype has at least ten counts. J is TRBJ2-3 and V is TRBV20-1; D is ambiguous. The CDR3 extends over 12 amino acids. Trimming cost V 1 base and J 2 bases, with 4 bases left between them. Germline V gives CDR1 DFQATT, CDR2 SNEGSKA (reference sequence). CDR3 in amino acids: CSARATTDTQYF. DNA for the CDR3: TGCAGTGCTAGAGCTACCACAGATACGCAGTATTTT.

This clonotype has ten or more counts. This sequence joins TRBV20-1 and TRBJ2-1, with D perhaps TRBD1 (6 bases). This CDR3 has 15 amino acids. The germline V gene encodes CDR1 DFQATT and CDR2 SNEGSKA (reference sequence). V shed 4 bases and J shed 6 bases, with 19 bases lying between them. The CDR3 loop is CSAKTFQGIVNEQFF. CDR3 DNA sequence: TGCAGTGCTAAAACCTTTCAGGGGATAGTCAATGAGCAGTTCTTC.

This clonotype was counted between two and nine times. This chain links TRBV6-1 with TRBJ1-6, with D tentatively TRBD1 (6 bases). This CDR3 has 14 amino acids. Germline V gene data show CDR1 as MNHNS and CDR2 as SASEGT. With 7 bases removed from V and 8 bases from J, the gap between germline ends came to 15 bases. The chain's CDR3 is CASTTGARDSPLHF. Written as DNA, the CDR3 is TGTGCCAGCACCACGGGGGCCAGGGATTCACCCCTCCACTTT.

This clonotype was seen ten or more times. The chain uses TRBV5-1 and TRBJ2-7, with 7 bases lining up with TRBD1. The CDR3 length is 15 residues. CDR1 and CDR2 (germline): SGHRS, YFSETQ. With 0 bases clipped from V and 4 bases from J, the junction kept 7 bases outside the gene matches. The DNA of the CDR3 is TGCGCCAGCAGCTTGGATGGCAGGGGGATGTACGAGCAGTACTTC. Encoded protein: CASSLDGRGMYEQYF. The full variable domain, rest sourced from reference TRBV5-1 and TRBJ2-7, is KAGVTQTPRYLIKTRGQQVTLSCSPISGHRSVSWYQQTPGQGLQFLFEYFSETQRNKGNFPGRFSGRQFSNSRSEMNVSTLELGDSALYLCASSLDGRGMYEQYFGPGTRLTVT.

This clonotype came up a few times. The chain links TRBV20-1 to TRBJ2-7; TRBD1 matches at 8 bases. The J segment lost 2 bases and the V segment lost 3 bases, leaving 6 bases of the junction unmatched. The CDR3 length is 14 residues. The germline V gene has CDR1 DFQATT and CDR2 SNEGSKA (reference sequence). CDR3 coding DNA: TGCAGTGCTAGGAGTCGACAGGGGACCTACGAGCAGTACTTC. Protein sequence: CSARSRQGTYEQYF.

This clonotype showed up many times. The rearrangement links TRBV5-1 to TRBJ1-1; 8 bases match TRBD1. This CDR3 contains 16 residues. Germline-derived CDR1 and CDR2 are SGHRS and YFSETQ. The J segment lost 5 bases and the V segment lost 0 bases, leaving 9 bases of the junction unmatched. The CDR3, as DNA: TGCGCCAGCAGCTTGGGGACAGGGAAGGTGAGGACTGAAGCTTTCTTT. Translation gives CASSLGTGKVRTEAFF.

The rearrangement uses TRBV7-7 and TRBJ2-1; possibly TRBD1 for D (6 bases). The V gene's germline CDR1 is SSHAT and CDR2 FNYEAQ (reference sequence). V dropped 5 bases and J dropped 10 bases, with 15 bases sitting between them. CDR3 length: 13 amino acids. CDR3 loop: CASSPKTQGEQFF. The CDR3 DNA is TGTGCCAGCAGCCCAAAGACCCAGGGGGAGCAGTTCTTC. The full variable domain, completed using reference TRBV7-7 and TRBJ2-1, is GAGVSQSPRYKVTKRGQDVTLRCDPISSHATLYWYQQALGQGPEFLTYFNYEAQPDKSGLPSDRFSAERPEGSISTLTIQRTEQRDSAMYRCASSPKTQGEQFFGPGTRLTVL.